This T cell receptor beta chain was sequenced for a study of T-cell reconstitution after alpha-beta-depleted transplantation in children (dated by TCRdb to about 2016). In terms of the full investigation: The study quantitatively tracked T-cell immune reconstitution after TCRalphabeta/CD19-depleted allogeneic hematopoietic cell transplantation in children using TCR repertoire profiling.

This clonotype came up many times. No antigen is known for it. There are no base qualities to consult, and no much larger clone falls within one base. The library was made by PCR. The reads were generated on an Illumina HiSeq 2500. Molecular barcoding was employed in the preparation of TCR libraries, with unique molecular identifiers being used to normalize TCRbeta repertoire quantification. TCRdb reprocessing: public reads trimmed at Q25 with fastp, clones called with MiXCR, in-frame beta chains kept. For every CDR3 protein sequence, its rows merge into one entry that carries the most common genes and DNA. Here the sample has about 400,000 distinct CDR3 sequences; roughly 20% occur a single time. Clones ranked in the top ten supply around 3.9% of the sample. The V and J ends are trimmed by 4 bases and 5 bases, leaving 14 bases between them. The CDR3 measures 14 amino acids from cysteine to phenylalanine. Here the CDR3 DNA is all that survives: 42 bases in frame from base 1. Looking up the germline V gene yields CDR1 SGHRS and CDR2 YFSETQ.

The origin of this receptor is a human donor who donated a stem cell graft to a child with acute myeloid leukemia. The V and J segments used are TRBV5-1 and TRBJ2-3; confidence is insufficient to name the D gene. The sequences come from PBMCs from the stem cell graft donor, collected from the stem cell graft. The sequence in DNA is TGCGCCAGCAGCCTAGACCCTAGGATAGATACGCAGTATTTT. Translated, this is CASSLDPRIDTQYF.